This section outlines one T cell receptor (beta chain) sequence together with its context. CDR3 length: 16 residues. CDR1 and CDR2 (germline): SGDLS, YYNGEE. The V end lost 4 bases, the J end lost 1 base, and 16 bases lay between the germline ends. The data stem from a study of blood T cell repertoires in COVID-19. Study-level information: Samples taken during acute and convalescent COVID-19 were collected in the United States, Italy and Spain. The analysed material was cDNA or gDNA that came from T cells, B-cell-depleted T cells, or PBMCs.

The data were produced by immunoSEQ multiplex PCR, yet TCRdb's version contains in-frame clones alone and is incomplete. This repertoire shows over 55,000 clones, about 73% found once; its top ten account for roughly 36%. The rearrangement uses TRBV9 and TRBJ2-3; weak D call: TRBD2 (7 bases). This TCR came from a woman between 65 and 79 years old with acute or convalescent COVID-19. The specimen sequenced was peripheral blood. The CDR3 spells CASSLGGGARTDTQYF. The CDR3 coding sequence is TGTGCCAGCAGCCTCGGAGGGGGGGCCCGCACAGATACGCAGTATTTT.